This TCR beta chain was recorded in a study of glioma-infiltrating T cells. General observations from the study: CDR3 overlap between tissue and blood was very small.

Using RNA template, CDR3s of TCR alpha and beta were amplified with iRepertoire arm-PCR. For one-step reverse transcription and amplification, 100-400 ng of tissue mRNA or PBMC total RNA was used. TCRdb ran MiXCR on the multiplex PCR reads and lists one entry per CDR3 protein. The sample records approximately 88,000 distinct CDR3 sequences, about 25% being singletons. CDR3 length equals 11 residues. V shed 9 bases and J shed 6 bases, with 11 bases lying between them. The germline CDR1 and CDR2 sequences are MNHEY and SVGEGT. Turning to this clonotype: Its antigen remains unknown. A read error may be the cause here, since a much bigger clone is one base away.

The TCR originated in a human donor with low-grade glioma or glioblastoma, undergoing nonglioma brain surgery, or in good health (not recorded which). The V and J genes are TRBV6-2 or TRBV6-3 and TRBJ1-1, with D tentatively TRBD1 (5 bases). Sequenced sample: glioma tissue, nonneoplastic brain tissue, or PBMCs (not recorded which). DNA of the CDR3: TGTGCCAGAGGGGATCCCCCTGAAGCTTTCTTT. Its translation: CARGDPPEAFF.